The T cell receptor (beta chain) under discussion was sequenced for a study of shared T cell receptors in the human thymus. The protocol was immunoSEQ multiplex PCR, while the TCRdb copy is restricted to in-frame clones and leaves out a portion. The repertoire holds approximately 400,000 clones, with more than 85% as singletons. Germline assignment: CDR1 LNHDA and CDR2 SQIVND (reference sequence). V lost 2 bases to trimming and J lost 6 bases; unmatched junction nucleotides: 6. The CDR3 has 15 residues. Specimen: thymocytes. This TCR came from a human donor. The chain uses TRBV19 and TRBJ2-1; 8 bases align to TRBD2. CDR3 coding DNA: TGTGCCAGTAGTATACGGGAGGGAGGCCTCAATGAGCAGTTCTTC. Amino acids: CASSIREGGLNEQFF. The full variable domain, rest sourced from reference TRBV19 and TRBJ2-1, is DGGITQSPKYLFRKEGQNVTLSCEQNLNHDAMYWYRQDPGQGLRLIYYSQIVNDFQKGDIAEGYSVSREKKESFPLTVTSAQKNPTAFYLCASSIREGGLNEQFFGPGTRLTVL.